A selection of T cell receptor beta chains follows, all from one sample in a study of blood T cell repertoires in COVID-19. Sequencing was performed with immunoSEQ multiplex PCR; in TCRdb, only in-frame clones are kept and a portion is missing. The sample lists around 190,000 clones; roughly 90% were seen once. The sequenced sample was peripheral blood. Source of these receptors: a man aged 70-80 years with active or convalescent COVID-19. CDR3s leave out the opening cysteine and the closing phenylalanine or tryptophan.

v_call,cdr3_aa
TRBV18,ASSPGEGNQPQH
TRBV3-1/TRBV3-2,ASSRDGSTSGRNEQF
TRBV7-2,ASSWTGQGNQPQH
TRBV5-1,ASSLATGLTEAF
TRBV28,ASRKQGVGEKLF
TRBV19,ASSIGFRGRENTEAF
TRBV2,ASSPAGGNSPLH
TRBV18,ASSPGTTVAGNTIY
TRBV18,ASSLDRGYGYT
TRBV4-3,ASSQDQEQGDSPLH
TRBV28,ASSPRIQPQH
TRBV19,ASSRGRGGNYGYT
TRBV18,ASSPQGDFRSPLH
TRBV9,ASSVQRQDGGQLNTEAF
TRBV7-8,ASSLVASPRTGGTMNTEAF
TRBV6-5,ASPRTGGKNTEAF
TRBV30,AWSRSAREGGTQY
TRBV28,ASLGGGGSPLH
TRBV7-8,ASSLRENTEAF
TRBV12-5,ASGLVRGGNTEAF